The T cell receptor (beta chain) under discussion was sequenced for a study of long-term antiretroviral therapy in people with HIV. Study-level points and caveats: Transplant-donor-level diversity was not reached after ART, though diversity increased. Controls had broader CDR3 length ranges than HIV repertoires did.

The assay used was immunoSEQ (version v3.0), run at survey level. Some clones are missing from TCRdb's copy, which holds only in-frame ones; the method was immunoSEQ multiplex PCR. The sample contains some 33,000 clones, approximately 96% of which appear only once. Specimens held roughly 0.9-10 million cryopreserved PBMC prior to DNA extraction. To note about this clone: Its antigen is as yet unknown.

Trimming removed 2 bases from V and 0 bases from J, with 8 bases in between. Per the germline V gene, CDR1 is SGHDT and CDR2 is YYEEEE. The CDR3 has 14 amino acids. The source of this sequence is a man aged 25-40 years with HIV. Sequences were derived from unsorted PBMCs, sampled roughly 6.4 years after starting antiretroviral therapy. The chain joins TRBV5-6 to TRBJ1-1; D remains unclear. CDR3 protein: CASSFPIMNTEAFF. CDR3 coding DNA: TGTGCCAGCAGCTTCCCGATCATGAACACTGAAGCTTTCTTT. Looking up the rest from reference TRBV5-6 and TRBJ1-1 gives the full variable domain: DAGVTQSPTHLIKTRGQQVTLRCSPKSGHDTVSWYQQALGQGPQFIFQYYEEEERQRGNFPDRFSGHQFPNYSSELNVNALLLGDSALYLCASSFPIMNTEAFFGQGTRLTVV.